This record covers a single T cell receptor (beta chain). TCRdb's table, derived via immunoSEQ multiplex PCR, lists solely in-frame clones and lacks some. The table shows 70,000 to 90,000 clones, with around 89% occurring only once. The sample comes from a study of blood T cell repertoires in COVID-19. Germline lookup yields CDR1 LNHDA and CDR2 SQIVND (reference sequence). Trimming stripped 3 bases from V and 5 bases from J, with 11 bases between. The CDR3 has 14 amino acids. Sequencing was carried out using PBMCs or T cells enriched from blood (not recorded which). The TCR comes from a woman between 45 and 60 years old with acute COVID-19. The gene calls are TRBV19 and TRBJ2-1; D call uncertain. CDR3 residues: CASSIFARDNEQFF. The CDR3 nucleotides are TGTGCCAGTAGTATTTTCGCTCGGGACAATGAGCAGTTCTTC.